This T cell receptor (beta chain) is drawn from a study of OX40 agonist ivuxolimab in advanced cancers. Turning to the study itself: Every patient in dose escalation had hepatocellular carcinoma, melanoma, renal cell or head and neck cancer. Partial responses, seen in three patients, involved one hepatocellular carcinoma and two cutaneous melanomas.

This table comes from immunoSEQ multiplex PCR, and its TCRdb copy is limited to in-frame clones, with some not included. The repertoire holds around 94,000 clones, with more than 75% as singletons. On this clone: Its antigen remains unknown.

Study conclusions and caveats: Clonal expansion by week 6 occurred in CD4+ and CD8+ blood T cells (at 0.1 to 3.0 mg/kg).

The TCR originated in an adult with an advanced solid tumor such as melanoma, head and neck, liver or kidney cancer. Sequenced material: CD4+ or CD8+ T cells sorted from blood, taken in a trial of the OX40 agonist ivuxolimab.

CDR3 loop: CASSMGLEQYF. CDR3 DNA sequence: TGTGCCAGTAGTATGGGGCTCGAGCAGTACTTC. The genes are TRBV19 and TRBJ2-7; D is perhaps TRBD1 (5 bases). The V and J ends lost 3 bases and 6 bases respectively, with 6 bases between them. This CDR3 comprises 11 residues. CDR1 is LNHDA, CDR2 SQIVND, per germline (reference sequence).